The clone carrying this T cell receptor (beta chain) was detected a few times. Its antigen is unknown. Libraries of TCR beta came from quantitative 5'-RACE with molecular barcodes. TCRdb re-derived calls from the 5' RACE reads in MiXCR, one entry per CDR3 protein. This table has 220,000 or so distinct CDR3 sequences, 15% to 20% appearing once. These data come from a study of CD8 T cells in ankylosing spondylitis. Broader study findings: A motif of eight highly homologous TCR beta variants was seen as apparently characteristic of ankylosing spondylitis blood. Some of these motif variants have turned up before, in reports on reactive arthritis synovial fluid and blood. As reported, disease-linked clones showed significant enrichment in matched ankylosing spondylitis synovial fluid.

Trimming at V came to 1 base and at J to 8 bases, leaving 9 bases not matched to a gene. In germline, CDR1 is LNHNV, CDR2 YYDKDF (reference sequence). The CDR3 extends over 16 amino acids. The chain employs TRBV15 and TRBJ2-4; TRBD1 matches at 9 bases. The sample taken for sequencing was blood, either unsorted or a sorted T cell fraction (not recorded which). The origin of this receptor is a male donor with ankylosing spondylitis. Here the CDR3 reads CATSRARDRAGDIQYF. The CDR3 DNA reads as TGTGCCACCAGCAGAGCAAGGGACAGGGCCGGTGACATTCAGTACTTC.